The sequence of this T cell receptor beta chain was determined in a study of shared clonotypes between healthy human individuals. V gave up 5 bases and J gave up 6 bases, with 12 bases separating them. Germline V gene sequence: CDR1 MNHNY, CDR2 SVGAGI (reference sequence). The length of the CDR3 is 13 residues. Measured with immunoSEQ multiplex PCR; TCRdb has only the in-frame clones, and not every one. The data show around 600,000 clones, with 97% seen just once and 0.055% to 0.07% held by the top ten. The origin of this receptor is a woman in her twenties or thirties in good health. Sequenced input: naive CD4+ T cells sorted from blood. Subset specified: CD45RA+ positively selected. V is TRBV6-6 and J is TRBJ2-3, with D hard to call. The DNA of the CDR3 is TGTGCCAGCAGTCGACCACCTTCGGATACGCAGTATTTT. Encoded protein: CASSRPPSDTQYF.